The 8 T cell receptor beta chains below come from one sample, sequenced in a study of blood T cell repertoires in COVID-19. The data were produced by immunoSEQ multiplex PCR, yet TCRdb's version contains in-frame clones alone and is incomplete. Here the sample spans roughly 140,000 clones, approximately 80% being singletons. The sequencing input was peripheral blood. All receptors derive from a human donor in a cohort sampled during active COVID-19.

This chain connects TRBV5-4 to TRBJ1-2, with D perhaps TRBD1 (5 bases). V lost 6 bases and J 4 bases, leaving 16 bases between the germline ends. CDR3 length: 14 amino acids. The germline gives CDR1 SGHNT, CDR2 YYREEE (reference sequence). CDR3 sequence (DNA): TGTGCCAGCACCCTCCCGGGCGGGGGCTATGGCTACACCTTC. It translates to CASTLPGGGYGYTF.

In DNA, the CDR3 is TGTGCCAGCAGCGTCCTGCGGGGGGGAGATACGCAGTATTTT. Protein product: CASSVLRGGDTQYF. This chain joins TRBV9 and TRBJ2-3; 9 bases line up with TRBD2. This CDR3 is built from 14 residues. Germline V lookup: CDR1 SGDLS, CDR2 YYNGEE. V dropped 2 bases and J dropped 5; count of bases not matched to a gene: 3.

This chain joins TRBV6-2 or TRBV6-3 and TRBJ2-1; TRBD2 matches at 12 bases. The CDR3 runs 15 residues. V was clipped by 2 bases and J by 10 bases; unmatched bases: 6. Germline V gives CDR1 MNHEY, CDR2 SVGEGT. Written as DNA, the CDR3 is TGTGCCAGCAGTTACAGCCTAGCGGGGGGGCACGAGCAGTTCTTC. Translating gives CASSYSLAGGHEQFF.

This sequence joins TRBV7-9 and TRBJ1-4, with D maybe TRBD1 (6 bases). The germline V gene encodes CDR1 SEHNR and CDR2 FQNEAQ (reference sequence). The V end lost 4 bases, the J end lost 8 bases, and 17 bases lay between the germline ends. This CDR3 spans 15 amino acids. The CDR3 here is CASSSPTGNIEKLFF. The DNA of the CDR3 is TGTGCCAGCAGCTCACCAACAGGGAATATAGAAAAACTGTTTTTT. Based on the CDR3 plus reference TRBV7-9 and TRBJ1-4, the full variable domain is DTGVSQNPRHKITKRGQNVTFRCDPISEHNRLYWYRQTLGQGPEFLTYFQNEAQLEKSRLLSDRFSAERPKGSFSTLEIQRTEQGDSAMYLCASSSPTGNIEKLFFGSGTQLSVL.

The V gene is TRBV7-8, the J gene TRBJ1-5; TRBD1 might be the D (5 bases). CDR1 is SGHVS, CDR2 FQNEAQ, per germline. The CDR3 totals 18 residues. The ends were cut back, 0 bases at V and 0 bases at J, with 15 bases in the middle. The CDR3 reads CASSLAPGRGYSNQPQHF. Written as DNA, the CDR3 is TGTGCCAGCAGCTTAGCCCCAGGGAGGGGATATAGCAATCAGCCCCAGCATTTT.

The CDR3 sequence is CASSNQDSSGPYEQYF. DNA for the CDR3: TGTGCCAGCAGCAATCAAGATAGCAGCGGCCCTTACGAGCAGTACTTC. The chain carries TRBV9 and TRBJ2-7, with D possibly matching TRBD2 (5 bases). From germline, CDR1 is SGDLS and CDR2 YYNGEE. Trimming took 4 bases from V and 4 from J, leaving 21 bases between them. The CDR3 totals 16 residues.

The chain employs TRBV11-1 and TRBJ1-1; tentative D call: TRBD1 (5 bases). The V end was cut by 7 bases, the J end by 0 bases, with 9 bases between. Germline assignment: CDR1 SGHAT and CDR2 FQDESV (reference sequence). The CDR3 length is 13 residues. The CDR3 sequence is CASTPGVNTEAFF. The CDR3, as DNA: TGTGCCAGCACCCCGGGGGTGAACACTGAAGCTTTCTTT.

V gene TRBV7-2 combines with J gene TRBJ2-5, with TRBD2 matching 12 bases. The CDR3 contains 16 residues. Germline CDR1 is SGHTA and CDR2 is FQGNSA. Germline trimming cut 0 bases from V and 4 bases from J; bases unmatched to any gene: 3. The CDR3 coding sequence is TGTGCCAGCAGCTTAGCGTCGGGACTAGCGGGAGAGACCCAGTACTTC. Encoded protein: CASSLASGLAGETQYF.